One T cell receptor (beta chain) is described in this entry. It has no known antigen specificity. Qualities for individual bases were not recorded, and no much larger clone is one base off. This record comes from a study of OX40 agonist ivuxolimab in advanced cancers. Some background on the complete study: Ivuxolimab was an agonistic, fully human IgG2 monoclonal antibody directed against OX40 (CD134), a costimulatory receptor. Intravenous ivuxolimab was administered to patients every 2 weeks at six dose levels: 0.01, 0.1, 0.3, 1.5, 3 and 10 mg/kg. Of the 50 or so patients in dose escalation, some 20 had hepatocellular carcinoma, about 15 had melanoma, 9 had renal cell carcinoma and 9 had head and neck cancer. The dose-escalation cohort was 82.7% male with a mean age of about 58 years, ranging from roughly 23 to 85. Prior anti-PD-1, anti-PD-L1 or anti-CTLA-4 therapy was permitted, and 30% to 45% of dose-escalation patients had received checkpoint inhibitors. Partial responses occurred in three dose-escalation patients, of whom one had hepatocellular carcinoma and two had cutaneous melanoma. Peripheral TCRbeta sequencing aimed to test whether ivuxolimab altered TCR sequence diversity and caused clonal T-cell expansion. The paper describes the monotherapy dose-escalation part (N of about 54 patients) of the phase I trial of ivuxolimab.

For sequencing of the TCRbeta CDR3 region, genomic DNA was extracted from the sorted cells. The immunoSEQ Assay was used to sequence the TCRbeta CDR3 regions. The clones in this table, taken by TCRdb from immuneACCESS, are in-frame only. Not every clone is retained; where verified, under half of the shortfall comes from an unresolved V gene, and the cause of the rest is unknown. This sample has 30,000 to 45,000 clones in its table, and 82% of those were observed once. The ten largest make up 1.8% of the sample. Broad study findings and their caveats: Which antigens the clonally expanded peripheral T cells were specific for was not determined. After ivuxolimab, expanded clones were on average more numerous among CD8+ T cells than among CD4+ T cells. In the 0.1-3.0 mg/kg groups, partial responders were among the patients with the lowest normalized peripheral clonal expansion, particularly in CD8+ T cells. Clonal expansion of both CD4+ and CD8+ blood T cells was observed from baseline to week 6 at doses 0.1 to 3.0 mg/kg. Low levels of normalized T-cell clonal expansion were also seen in some nonresponding patients.

Patients with autoimmune disease history or receiving systemic immunosuppression were excluded from the trial. Peripheral blood for TCR sequencing was collected from all dose cohorts at baseline, on cycle 4 day 1, and on cycle 7 day 1. Samples came from an open-label, multicenter, first-in-human phase I dose-escalation trial of ivuxolimab. Adults with locally advanced or metastatic head and neck squamous cell, hepatocellular, melanoma or renal cell carcinoma were enrolled in the trial. Before TCR sequencing, CD4+ T cells and CD8+ T cells were sorted from peripheral blood as separate populations. V drops 6 bases and J drops 2 bases, leaving 10 bases in between. Sequences MNHEY (CDR1) and SVGAGI (CDR2) are obtained from the germline V gene. Including cysteine and phenylalanine, the CDR3 has 13 amino acids. Only the CDR3 part of the read is kept: 39 bases, read in frame from the first base.

The TCR was taken from an adult with an advanced solid tumor such as melanoma, head and neck, liver or kidney cancer. The input for sequencing was CD4+ or CD8+ T cells sorted from blood, taken in a trial of the OX40 agonist ivuxolimab. The chain couples TRBV6-5 to TRBJ1-2; the D gene identity is not certain. This receptor has the CDR3 CASSNRQNYGYTF. The DNA sequence is given as TGTGCCAGCAGCAACCGTCAGAACTATGGCTACACCTTC.